Listed below are T cell receptor beta chains from one sample, sequenced in a study of shared clonotypes between healthy human individuals. Assay: immunoSEQ multiplex PCR; the TCRdb copy retains only in-frame clones and omits some. Of about 2.1 million clones listed, about 93% are singletons. Sequenced: naive CD8+ T cells from PBMCs. The receptors originated from a man younger than 30 in good health. Some clones in this sample may be carry-over from other donors' samples. The CDR3 runs from the conserved cysteine through the conserved F or W. The D gene is left open where the match is weak. Some rows have no size entry. The others give once, few or many, or a class for an expanded clone.

>.|TRBJ1-2|TRBV4-3|.
CASSQDLGGSGGYTF
TGCGCCAGCAGCCAAGATTTAGGGGGATCTGGGGGCTACACCTTC
>TRBD1|TRBJ2-2|TRBV9|.
CASSVVQGANGELFF
TGTGCCAGCAGCGTAGTGCAGGGGGCAAACGGGGAGCTGTTTTTT
>.|TRBJ2-7|TRBV5-1|.
CASSPGSGRVEQYF
TGCGCCAGCAGCCCGGGGTCGGGGCGGGTCGAGCAGTACTTC
>.|TRBJ1-5|TRBV19|once
CASSIKSDQPQHF
TGTGCCAGTAGTATCAAATCAGATCAGCCCCAGCATTTT
>TRBD2|TRBJ2-1|TRBV9|.
CASSVGIAGGPGEQFF
TGTGCCAGCAGCGTAGGCATAGCGGGAGGGCCCGGTGAGCAGTTCTTC
>TRBD1|TRBJ1-1|TRBV19|.
CASSTGQGANTEAFF
TGTGCCAGTAGTACCGGACAGGGTGCGAACACTGAAGCTTTCTTT
>.|TRBJ2-7|TRBV2|.
CASSAFQGPSDYEQYF
TGTGCCAGCAGTGCTTTCCAGGGACCCTCAGACTACGAGCAGTACTTC
>.|TRBJ2-7|TRBV4-2|.
CASSQLGDYEQYF
TGTGCCAGCAGCCAATTAGGGGACTACGAGCAGTACTTC
>.|TRBJ1-5|TRBV6-5|.
CASSYGGGNQPQHF
TGTGCCAGCAGTTATGGAGGAGGCAATCAGCCCCAGCATTTT
>.|TRBJ2-2|TRBV9|.
CASSVSATGELFF
TGTGCCAGCAGCGTAAGTGCCACCGGGGAGCTGTTTTTT
>TRBD2|TRBJ2-3|TRBV7-3|.
CASSLTGLAGDTQYF
TGTGCCAGCAGCTTAACGGGACTAGCGGGAGATACGCAGTATTTT
>.|TRBJ1-5|TRBV19|.
CASGGNQPQHF
TGTGCCAGCGGCGGAAATCAGCCCCAGCATTTT
>TRBD2|TRBJ2-2|TRBV13|.
CASSSQAGVIPGELFF
TGTGCCAGCAGCTCCCAAGCGGGAGTTATCCCCGGGGAGCTGTTTTTT
>.|TRBJ2-7|TRBV7-5|.
CARSLSPSGISYEQYF
TGTGCCAGAAGCTTAAGTCCTAGCGGAATTTCCTACGAGCAGTACTTC
>TRBD1|TRBJ2-7|TRBV28|.
CASSRTGTAAYEQYF
TGTGCCAGCAGTCGCACCGGGACAGCAGCCTACGAGCAGTACTTC
>.|TRBJ2-1|TRBV11-2|.
CASSLQAVVVNEQFF
TGTGCCAGCAGCTTACAAGCGGTTGTAGTCAATGAGCAGTTCTTC
>.|TRBJ1-1|TRBV5-6|.
CASTRLGTPEAFF
TGTGCCAGCACACGCCTGGGGACCCCTGAAGCTTTCTTT
>TRBD1|TRBJ1-5|TRBV19|.
CASSIGTGFLQPQHF
TGTGCCAGTAGCATAGGGACAGGGTTTCTTCAGCCCCAGCATTTT
>.|TRBJ2-7|TRBV27|.
CASSFSDSPLEQYF
TGTGCCAGCAGTTTCTCGGACTCGCCTTTGGAGCAGTACTTC
>TRBD1|TRBJ2-2|TRBV7-9|.
CASSPGGLGTGELFF
TGTGCCAGCAGCCCAGGGGGCTTAGGAACCGGGGAGCTGTTTTTT
>.|TRBJ1-5|TRBV28|.
CASSLPARSEGVNQPQHF
TGTGCCAGCAGTTTACCGGCGAGGTCAGAAGGGGTCAATCAGCCCCAGCATTTT
>.|TRBJ2-1|TRBV18|.
CASSPGTTNEQFF
TGTGCCAGCTCACCCGGGACCACTAATGAGCAGTTCTTC
>TRBD1|TRBJ2-2|TRBV27|.
CASSRRQGSTGELFF
TGTGCCAGCAGTAGGAGACAGGGGTCGACCGGGGAGCTGTTTTTT
>.|TRBJ1-2|TRBV18|.
CASSLNTYGYTF
TGTGCCAGCTCACTTAACACGTATGGCTACACCTTC
>.|TRBJ1-2|TRBV30|.
CAWPLVGVGYTF
TGTGCCTGGCCCCTCGTCGGAGTAGGCTACACCTTC
>.|TRBJ1-3|TRBV9|.
CASSVAVVPEGTIYF
TGTGCCAGCAGCGTAGCCGTAGTCCCGGAAGGCACCATATATTTT
>.|TRBJ1-5|TRBV4-3|.
CASSQAPNQPQHF
TGCGCCAGCAGCCAAGCACCAAATCAGCCCCAGCATTTT
>TRBD2|TRBJ2-1|TRBV11-2|.
CASSSRLAGVNEQFF
TGTGCCAGCAGCTCCCGACTAGCGGGAGTCAATGAGCAGTTCTTC
>.|TRBJ1-2|TRBV7-9|.
CASSLARSGLDSGYTF
TGTGCCAGCAGCTTAGCGCGCTCGGGCCTCGACAGTGGCTACACCTTC
>.|TRBJ2-7|TRBV6-1|.
CASRGLDLPQHEQYF
TGTGCCAGCAGAGGTCTGGACCTCCCTCAGCACGAGCAGTACTTC
>.|TRBJ2-3|TRBV28|.
CASSRRPGGTDTQYF
TGTGCCAGCAGCCGACGGCCGGGGGGCACAGATACGCAGTATTTT
>TRBD2|TRBJ2-1|TRBV7-9|.
CASSFGTSSNNEQFF
TGTGCCAGCAGCTTCGGGACTAGCAGTAACAATGAGCAGTTCTTC
>TRBD2|TRBJ2-2|TRBV29-1|.
CSVGGGYAGELFF
TGCAGCGTTGGGGGAGGGTATGCGGGGGAGCTGTTTTTT
>TRBD1|TRBJ2-2|TRBV7-9|.
CASSPAKGTVNTGELFF
TGTGCCAGCAGCCCCGCGAAGGGGACAGTTAACACCGGGGAGCTGTTTTTT
>TRBD1|TRBJ2-7|TRBV11-3|.
CASSQQGADEQYF
TGTGCCAGCAGCCAACAGGGGGCGGACGAGCAGTACTTC
>.|TRBJ2-3|TRBV27|.
CASTRGDTQYF
TGTGCCAGCACCCGGGGAGATACGCAGTATTTT
>TRBD2|TRBJ2-3|TRBV2|once
CASSAGSGSTDTQYF
TGTGCCAGCAGTGCGGGTAGCGGGAGCACAGATACGCAGTATTTT
>TRBD2|TRBJ2-1|TRBV28|.
CASKVSLAVYNEQFF
TGTGCCAGCAAAGTTAGTCTAGCGGTATACAATGAGCAGTTCTTC
>.|TRBJ2-3|TRBV5-1|once
CASSLGTSKADTQYF
TGCGCCAGCAGCTTAGGGACTTCTAAAGCGGATACGCAGTATTTT
>.|TRBJ2-1|TRBV7-6|.
CASTLASRPYNEQFF
TGTGCCAGCACCCTGGCTTCCAGACCCTACAATGAGCAGTTCTTC
>TRBD1|TRBJ2-2|TRBV9|.
CASSTRDRENTGELFF
TGTGCCAGCAGCACCCGGGACAGGGAGAACACCGGGGAGCTGTTTTTT
>TRBD2|TRBJ2-1|TRBV28|.
CASSLSRLAASSYNEQFF
TGTGCCAGCAGCCTTTCGCGACTAGCGGCGAGCTCCTACAATGAGCAGTTCTTC
>.|TRBJ2-1|TRBV27|once
CASSLTAGFTYNEQFF
TGTGCCAGCAGTTTAACGGCGGGTTTTACCTACAATGAGCAGTTCTTC
>.|TRBJ2-1|TRBV19|once
CASSIAHGRRFYNEQFF
TGTGCCAGTAGTATAGCCCACGGGAGAAGGTTTTACAATGAGCAGTTCTTC
>TRBD2|TRBJ2-3|TRBV29-1|.
CSVISGLAKDTQYF
TGCAGCGTTATCTCGGGACTAGCGAAAGATACGCAGTATTTT
>.|TRBJ2-2|TRBV4-1|.
CASSQGRDTNTGELFF
TGCGCCAGCAGCCAAGGCCGGGACACTAACACCGGGGAGCTGTTTTTT
>TRBD1|TRBJ2-7|TRBV30|.
CAWRWTGFHEQYF
TGTGCCTGGCGGTGGACAGGGTTCCACGAGCAGTACTTC
>.|TRBJ2-7|TRBV15|.
CATSLGSGHSYEQYF
TGTGCCACCAGCCTGGGGAGCGGGCACTCCTACGAGCAGTACTTC
>.|TRBJ2-7|TRBV15|.
CATSRDSGGNEQYF
TGTGCCACCAGCAGGGACAGTGGCGGGAACGAGCAGTACTTC
>.|TRBJ2-3|TRBV18|.
CASSPDSYTQYF
TGTGCCAGCTCACCAGACAGCTATACGCAGTATTTT
>.|TRBJ2-7|TRBV6-1|.
CASTTGYVGEAEQYF
TGTGCCAGCACGACAGGCTATGTAGGTGAGGCCGAGCAGTACTTC
>.|TRBJ1-5|TRBV19|.
CASSPRWDTPGEPQHF
TGTGCCAGTAGTCCACGCTGGGACACCCCTGGCGAGCCCCAGCATTTT
>.|TRBJ2-2|TRBV10-3|few
CAISGLDTGELFF
TGTGCCATCTCAGGGTTGGACACCGGGGAGCTGTTTTTT
>.|TRBJ1-1|TRBV28|once
CASSLFSGVGMNTEAFF
TGTGCCAGCAGTTTATTTTCCGGGGTGGGGATGAACACTGAAGCTTTCTTT
>TRBD2|TRBJ2-7|TRBV28|.
CASSPLATSGYEQYF
TGTGCCAGCAGTCCGCTCGCGACTAGCGGGTACGAGCAGTACTTC